This TCR beta chain was obtained from a study of cytomegalovirus exposure and HLA in healthy donors. Study-level points and caveats: Subsequent analysis of the roughly 120 validation repertoires found a tendency for first-cohort TCR clusters to co-occur. In vitro checks showed that three CMV-associated chains really do target CMV antigens.

Sequencing was performed with immunoSEQ multiplex PCR; in TCRdb, only in-frame clones are kept and a portion is missing. The sample records over 110,000 clones, about 88% being singletons. The donors were in the approximately 120-subject validation cohort; that cohort was separate from the roughly 700-subject first cohort. Germline V gene sequence: CDR1 MGHDK, CDR2 SYGVNS. The CDR3 is made up of 13 amino acids. Trimming stripped 6 bases from V and 3 bases from J, with 10 bases between. With respect to this clone: Its target is unknown.

This sequence was found in a man younger than 35 in good health and CMV-seropositive. The chain uses TRBV25-1 and TRBJ2-3; D unresolved. Sequenced material: PBMCs. CDR3 protein: CASSVSGTDTQYF. DNA for the CDR3: TGTGCCAGCAGCGTATCCGGGACAGATACGCAGTATTTT.